Listed below are T cell receptor beta chains from one sample, sequenced in a study of T-cell memory formation after mild COVID-19. TCRdb reprocessed the 5' RACE reads with MiXCR, giving one entry per CDR3 protein. The data show 260,000 or so distinct CDR3 sequences, with roughly 17% seen just once and under 25% held by the top ten. Sequenced material: PBMCs or a T cell subset sorted from them (not recorded which). These receptors came from a man in his late teens or twenties who had mild COVID-19 (a few samples of this study predate the infection). Cell type and time point are not known. CDR3s leave out the opening cysteine and the closing phenylalanine or tryptophan.

v_call cdr3_aa
TRBV3-1 ASSQGVPPLH
TRBV12-3/TRBV12-4 ASSFVAETQY
TRBV7-9 ASSLGQENEQF
TRBV7-3 ASSPGLGTEAF
TRBV29-1 SRRTGEF
TRBV2 ASSTAIDSNQPQH
TRBV3-1 ASSWTGLAGAETQY
TRBV3-1 ASSQAGAAGELF
TRBV7-2 ASSIPQGFGTQY
TRBV18 ASSPIGSSNQPQH
TRBV5-1 ASSLVPDPYEQY
TRBV19 ASSRNTEAF
TRBV10-3 AISPGVISTDTQY
TRBV4-2 ASSQEGRGGTDTQY
TRBV2 ASTQDGTSKF
TRBV14 ASSQGTGTQH
TRBV20-1 SASTTSGGPNTQY
TRBV9 ASSVDGVRGQPQH
TRBV5-4 ASRSAENTDTQY
TRBV29-1 SVEGTTNTEAF
TRBV7-9 ASSSLRDRGYFLYGYT
TRBV4-3 ASSQEGPTDTQY
TRBV27 ASTPSRGFGYT
TRBV12-3/TRBV12-4 ASSPQDAGEQY
TRBV9 ASSPSLAGGNNEQF
TRBV18 ASSPGTAYTDTQY
TRBV5-1 ASSLAGLYGYT
TRBV29-1 SVGAGGRGSYGYT
TRBV4-1 ASSQDYPDRDQPQH
TRBV27 ASSLTPTDTQY
TRBV6-5 AVSLGGAEAF
TRBV12-3/TRBV12-4 ASRDFGNSPLH
TRBV28 ASRRTTTTNEKLF
TRBV9 ASSPGTSGGAGETQY
TRBV2 AKGRPGNYGYT
TRBV6-1 ASSVLPGQGLTQY
TRBV7-9 ASSPRTGIYQETQY
TRBV12-3/TRBV12-4 ASSDSGGYYNEQF
TRBV20-1 SASIGGDYGYT
TRBV7-9 ASSLGALSPLH
TRBV6-2/TRBV6-3 ASSDMLQGGDQPQH
TRBV6-2/TRBV6-3 ASRNPSGASYEQY
TRBV28 ASSPPGQGGPEAF
TRBV5-1 ASSPQGVESYEQY
TRBV5-6 ASSLVRAGNYEQY
TRBV20-1 SARDLMRAEAF
TRBV5-1 ASSFDGYGGELF
TRBV5-1 ASSQGTLNTEAF
TRBV7-3 ASSLSGRTSGYNEQF